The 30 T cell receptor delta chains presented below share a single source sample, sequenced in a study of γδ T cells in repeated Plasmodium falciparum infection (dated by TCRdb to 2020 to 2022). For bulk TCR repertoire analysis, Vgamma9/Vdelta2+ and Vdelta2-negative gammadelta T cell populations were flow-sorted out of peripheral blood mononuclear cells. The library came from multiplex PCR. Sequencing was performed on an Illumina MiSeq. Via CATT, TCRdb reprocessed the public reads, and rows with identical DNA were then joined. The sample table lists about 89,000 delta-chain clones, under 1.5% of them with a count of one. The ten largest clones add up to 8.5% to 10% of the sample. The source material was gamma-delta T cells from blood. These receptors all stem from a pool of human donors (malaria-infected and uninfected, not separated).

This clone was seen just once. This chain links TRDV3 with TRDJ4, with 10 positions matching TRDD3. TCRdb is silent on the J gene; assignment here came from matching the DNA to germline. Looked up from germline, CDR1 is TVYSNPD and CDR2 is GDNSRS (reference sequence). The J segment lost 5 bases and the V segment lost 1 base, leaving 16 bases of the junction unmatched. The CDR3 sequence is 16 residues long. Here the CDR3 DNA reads TGTGCCTTTAAAGGTCCTCTTTGGGGGATACTGAGGCCCCTGATCTTT. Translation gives CAFKGPLWGILRPLIF.

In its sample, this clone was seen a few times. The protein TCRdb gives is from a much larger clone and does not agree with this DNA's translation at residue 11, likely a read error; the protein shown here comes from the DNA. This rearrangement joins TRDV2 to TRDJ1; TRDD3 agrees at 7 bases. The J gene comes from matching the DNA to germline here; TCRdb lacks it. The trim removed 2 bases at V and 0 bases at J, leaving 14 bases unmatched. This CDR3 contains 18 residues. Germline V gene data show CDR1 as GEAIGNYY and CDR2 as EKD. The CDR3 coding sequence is TGTGCCTGTGACATAATACGTACTGGGGTCTCGTACACCGATAAACTCATCTTT. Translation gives CACDIIRTGVSYTDKLIF.

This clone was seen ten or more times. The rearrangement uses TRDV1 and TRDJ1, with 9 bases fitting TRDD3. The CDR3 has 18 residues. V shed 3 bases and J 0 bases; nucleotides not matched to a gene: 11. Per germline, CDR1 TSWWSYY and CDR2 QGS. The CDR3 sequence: CALGDPRDWGTYTDKLIF. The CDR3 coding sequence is TGTGCTCTTGGGGACCCACGCGACTGGGGGACGTACACCGATAAACTCATCTTT.

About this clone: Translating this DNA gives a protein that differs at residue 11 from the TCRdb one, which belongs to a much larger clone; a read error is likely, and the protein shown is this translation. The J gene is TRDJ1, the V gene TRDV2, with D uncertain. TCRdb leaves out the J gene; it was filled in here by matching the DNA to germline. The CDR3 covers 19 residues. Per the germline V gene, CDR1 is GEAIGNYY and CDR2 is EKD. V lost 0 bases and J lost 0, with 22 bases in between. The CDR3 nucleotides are TGTGCCTGTGACACCGTGGGCGTAAAGGGAACTGCGTACACCGATAAACTCATCTTT. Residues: CACDTVGVKGTAYTDKLIF.

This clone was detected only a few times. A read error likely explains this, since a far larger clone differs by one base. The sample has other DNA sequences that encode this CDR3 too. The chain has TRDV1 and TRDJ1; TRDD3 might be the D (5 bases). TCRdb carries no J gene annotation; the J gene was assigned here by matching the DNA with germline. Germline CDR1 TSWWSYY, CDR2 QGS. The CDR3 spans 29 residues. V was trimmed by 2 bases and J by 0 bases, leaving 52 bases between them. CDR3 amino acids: CALGEGRNRFVSRMVEPPYLGPYTDKLIF. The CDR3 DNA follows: TGTGCTCTTGGGGAAGGTAGGAACAGATTCGTGTCTCGGATGGTTGAACCCCCTTACCTGGGCCCTTACACCGATAAACTCATCTTT.

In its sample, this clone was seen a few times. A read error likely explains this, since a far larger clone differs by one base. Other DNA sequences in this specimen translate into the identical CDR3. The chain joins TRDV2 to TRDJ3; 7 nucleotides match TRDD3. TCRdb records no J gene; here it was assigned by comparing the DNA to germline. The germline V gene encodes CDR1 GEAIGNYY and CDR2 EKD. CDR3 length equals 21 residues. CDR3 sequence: CACDIVPLGIEASWDTRQMFF. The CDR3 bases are TGCGCCTGTGACATCGTCCCTTTGGGGATAGAAGCCTCCTGGGACACCCGACAGATGTTTTTC.

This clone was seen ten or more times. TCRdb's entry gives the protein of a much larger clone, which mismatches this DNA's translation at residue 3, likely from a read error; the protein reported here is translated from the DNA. CDR3 region: CASSGEYTDKLIF. The DNA for the CDR3 is TGTGCCTCTTCTGGGGAATACACCGATAAACTCATCTTT. This chain links TRDV3 with TRDJ1; TRDD3 might be the D (6 bases). Germline V CDR1 and CDR2: TVYSNPD, GDNSRS (reference sequence). This CDR3 comprises 13 residues. V gave up 4 bases and J gave up 0 bases, with 12 bases separating them.

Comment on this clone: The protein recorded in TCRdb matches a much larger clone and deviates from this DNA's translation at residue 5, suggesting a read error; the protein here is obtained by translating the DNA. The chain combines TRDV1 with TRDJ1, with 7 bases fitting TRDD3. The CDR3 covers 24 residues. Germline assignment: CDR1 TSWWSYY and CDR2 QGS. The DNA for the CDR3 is TGTGCCCTTGGGGGAGGGGAAGGAACGGTCATTCCAGTACTGGGGATTGCCTGCACCGATAAACTCATCTTT. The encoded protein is CALGGGEGTVIPVLGIACTDKLIF.

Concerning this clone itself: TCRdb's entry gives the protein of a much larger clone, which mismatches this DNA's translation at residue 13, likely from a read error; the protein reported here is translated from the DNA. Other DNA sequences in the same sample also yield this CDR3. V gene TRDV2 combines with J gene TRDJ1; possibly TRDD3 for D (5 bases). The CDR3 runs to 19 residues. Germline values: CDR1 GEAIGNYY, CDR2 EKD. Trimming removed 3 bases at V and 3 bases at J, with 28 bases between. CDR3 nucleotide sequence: TGTGCCTGTGACTTAGTCACTGGAAGAGGGGTTCTGGATGCCGATAAACTCATCTTT. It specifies CACDLVTGRGVLDADKLIF.

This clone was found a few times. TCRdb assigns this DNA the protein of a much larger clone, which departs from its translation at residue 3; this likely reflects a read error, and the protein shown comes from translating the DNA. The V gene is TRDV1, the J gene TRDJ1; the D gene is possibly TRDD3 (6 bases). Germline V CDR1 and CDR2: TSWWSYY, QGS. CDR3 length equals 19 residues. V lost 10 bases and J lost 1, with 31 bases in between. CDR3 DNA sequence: TGTGCTCGTGTGCTCTTCCCCCTCGCGGGGGGAGCGACCACCGATAAACTCATCTTT. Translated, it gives CARVLFPLAGGATTDKLIF.

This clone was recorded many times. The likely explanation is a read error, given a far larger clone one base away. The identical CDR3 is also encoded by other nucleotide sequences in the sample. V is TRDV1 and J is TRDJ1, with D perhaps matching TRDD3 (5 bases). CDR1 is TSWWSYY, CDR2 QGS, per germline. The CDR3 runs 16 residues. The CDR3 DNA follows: TGCGCTCTTGGGGAAACAAGGGCCGCGTACACCGATAAACTCATCTTT. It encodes CALGETRAAYTDKLIF.

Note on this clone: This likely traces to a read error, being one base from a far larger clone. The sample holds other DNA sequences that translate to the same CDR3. The CDR3 loop is CALNLRHTWDTRQMFF. Written as DNA, the CDR3 is TGTGCTCTAAATCTACGGCACACCTGGGACACCCGACAGATGTTTTTC. The J gene is TRDJ3, the V gene TRDV1; D is undetermined. TCRdb is silent on the J gene; assignment here came from matching the DNA to germline. The ends were cut back, 9 bases at V and 2 bases at J, with 14 bases in the middle. This CDR3 is built from 16 residues. Germline loops: CDR1 TSWWSYY, CDR2 QGS.

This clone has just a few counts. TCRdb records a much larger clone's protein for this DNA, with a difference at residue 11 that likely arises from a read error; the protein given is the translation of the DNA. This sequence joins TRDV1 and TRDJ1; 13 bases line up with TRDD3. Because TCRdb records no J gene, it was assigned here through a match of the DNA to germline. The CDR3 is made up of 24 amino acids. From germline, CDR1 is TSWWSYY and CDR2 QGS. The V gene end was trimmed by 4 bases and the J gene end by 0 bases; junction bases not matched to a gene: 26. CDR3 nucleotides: TGTGCTCTTGGGGGACATAACTTCCCATCGAAAACTGGGGGATACGCCCCGTACACCGATAAACTCATCTTT. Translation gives CALGGHNFPSKTGGYAPYTDKLIF.

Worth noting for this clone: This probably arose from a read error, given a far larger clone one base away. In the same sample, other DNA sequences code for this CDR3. The CDR3 spells CACDTVGSNRGQHWGIGSTDKLIF. As DNA, the CDR3 is TGTGCCTGTGACACCGTTGGGTCTAACCGAGGACAGCACTGGGGGATAGGGTCCACCGATAAACTCATCTTT. V and J are TRDV2 and TRDJ1; 11 nucleotides align to TRDD3. TCRdb leaves out the J gene; it was filled in here by matching the DNA to germline. In germline, CDR1 is GEAIGNYY, CDR2 EKD. V shed 0 bases, J shed 1 base, and the junction held 27 bases outside the gene matches. The CDR3 extends over 24 amino acids.

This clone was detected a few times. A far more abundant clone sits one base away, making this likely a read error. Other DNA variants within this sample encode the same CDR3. CDR3 DNA: TGTGCCTTTTACACGGACTGGAATGGCACCGATAAACTTATCTTT. Protein product: CAFYTDWNGTDKLIF. V gene TRDV3 was called; the J gene was not; the table's D gene call, TRDD3, was not cross checked with the DNA. This CDR3 spans 15 amino acids. Looked up from germline, CDR1 is TVYSNPD and CDR2 is GDNSRS (reference sequence).

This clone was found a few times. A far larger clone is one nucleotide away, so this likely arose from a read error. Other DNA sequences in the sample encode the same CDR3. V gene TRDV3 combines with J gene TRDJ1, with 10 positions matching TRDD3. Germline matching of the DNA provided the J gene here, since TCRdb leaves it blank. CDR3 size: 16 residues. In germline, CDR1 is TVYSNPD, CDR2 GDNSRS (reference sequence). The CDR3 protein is CAFTFPWGIPTDKLIF. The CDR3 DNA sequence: TGCGCCTTTACCTTCCCTTGGGGGATACCCACCGATAAACTCATCTTT.

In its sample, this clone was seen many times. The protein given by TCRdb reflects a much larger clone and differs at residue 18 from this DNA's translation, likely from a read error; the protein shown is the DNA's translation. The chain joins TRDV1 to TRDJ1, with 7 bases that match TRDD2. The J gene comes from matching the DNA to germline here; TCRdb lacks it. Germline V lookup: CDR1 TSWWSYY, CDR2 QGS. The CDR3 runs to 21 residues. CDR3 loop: CALGEPIRISYGVSYTDRLIF. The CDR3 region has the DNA TGTGCTCTTGGGGAACCGATCCGAATTTCCTACGGGGTCTCGTACACCGATAGACTCATCTTT.

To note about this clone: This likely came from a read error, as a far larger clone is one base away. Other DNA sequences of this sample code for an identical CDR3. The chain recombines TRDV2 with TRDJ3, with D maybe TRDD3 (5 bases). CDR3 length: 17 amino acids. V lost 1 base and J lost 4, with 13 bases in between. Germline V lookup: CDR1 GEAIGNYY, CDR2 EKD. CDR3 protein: CACDTGESSWDTRQMFF. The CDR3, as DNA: TGTGCCTGTGACACAGGGGAGAGCTCTTGGGACACCCGACAGATGTTTTTC.

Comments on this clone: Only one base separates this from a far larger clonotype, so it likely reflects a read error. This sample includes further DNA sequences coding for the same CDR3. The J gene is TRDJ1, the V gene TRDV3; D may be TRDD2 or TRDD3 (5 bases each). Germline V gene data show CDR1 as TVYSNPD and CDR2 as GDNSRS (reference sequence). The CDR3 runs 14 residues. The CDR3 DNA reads TGTGCCTTTGCGGGGGCTACCTACACCGATAAGCTCATCTTT. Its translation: CAFAGATYTDKLIF.

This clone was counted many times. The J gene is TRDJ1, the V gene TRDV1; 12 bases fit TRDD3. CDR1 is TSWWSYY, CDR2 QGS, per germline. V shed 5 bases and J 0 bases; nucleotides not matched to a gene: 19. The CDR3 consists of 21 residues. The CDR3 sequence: CALGKGHWYWGIPWYTDKLIF. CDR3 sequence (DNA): TGTGCTCTTGGGAAGGGGCACTGGTACTGGGGGATACCGTGGTACACCGATAAACTCATCTTT.

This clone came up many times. CDR3 sequence reads: CALGEPYLRLNTDKLIF. CDR3 sequence (DNA): TGTGCTCTTGGGGAACCTTATCTGAGGTTGAACACCGATAAACTCATCTTT. This sequence joins TRDV1 and TRDJ1; D gene ambiguous. V was pared by 1 base and J by 0 bases, with 15 bases between. CDR1 TSWWSYY and CDR2 QGS come from the germline V gene. CDR3 size: 17 residues.

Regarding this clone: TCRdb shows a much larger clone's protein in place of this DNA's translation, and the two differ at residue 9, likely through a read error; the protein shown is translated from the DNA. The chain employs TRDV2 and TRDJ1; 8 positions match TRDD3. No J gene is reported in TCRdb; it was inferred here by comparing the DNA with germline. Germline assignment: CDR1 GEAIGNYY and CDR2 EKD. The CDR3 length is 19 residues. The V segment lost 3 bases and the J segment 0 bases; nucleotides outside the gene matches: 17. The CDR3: CACDSMPGIGGSNTDKLIF. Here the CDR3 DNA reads TGTGCCTGTGACTCAATGCCCGGTATTGGGGGATCCAACACCGATAAACTCATCTTT.

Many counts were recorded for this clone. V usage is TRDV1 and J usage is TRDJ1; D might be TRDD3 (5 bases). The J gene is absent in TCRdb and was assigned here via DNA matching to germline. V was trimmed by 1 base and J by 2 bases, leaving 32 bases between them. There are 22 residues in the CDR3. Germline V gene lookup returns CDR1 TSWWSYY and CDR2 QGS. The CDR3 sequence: CALGEPWNRILTGGIETDKLIF. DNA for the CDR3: TGTGCTCTTGGGGAACCTTGGAATCGGATATTAACGGGAGGGATCGAGACCGATAAACTCATCTTT.

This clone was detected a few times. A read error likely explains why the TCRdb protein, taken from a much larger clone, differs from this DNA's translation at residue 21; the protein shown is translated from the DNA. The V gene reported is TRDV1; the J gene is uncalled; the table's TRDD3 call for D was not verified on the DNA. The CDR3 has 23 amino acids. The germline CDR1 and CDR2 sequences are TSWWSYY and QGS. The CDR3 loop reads CALGDPSFLRRTGGTGPTDKPIF. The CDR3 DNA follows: TGTGCTCTTGGGGACCCCTCATTCCTAAGGCGAACTGGGGGAACGGGTCCCACCGATAAACCCATCTTT.

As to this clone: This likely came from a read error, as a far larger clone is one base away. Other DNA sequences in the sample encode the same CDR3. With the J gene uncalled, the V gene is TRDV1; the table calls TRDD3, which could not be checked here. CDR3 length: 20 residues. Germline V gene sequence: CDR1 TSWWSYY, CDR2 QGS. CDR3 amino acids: CALGELEPWGTTPYTDKLIF. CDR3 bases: TGTGCTCTTGGGGAACTAGAGCCTTGGGGGACTACTCCGTACACCGATAAACTCATCTTC.

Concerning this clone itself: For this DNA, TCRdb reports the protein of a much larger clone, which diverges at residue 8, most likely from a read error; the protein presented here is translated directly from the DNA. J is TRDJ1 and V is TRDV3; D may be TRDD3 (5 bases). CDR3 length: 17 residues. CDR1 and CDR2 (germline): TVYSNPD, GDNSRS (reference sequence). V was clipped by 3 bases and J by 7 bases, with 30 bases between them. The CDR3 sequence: CAFRGAWGPWEAGKLIF. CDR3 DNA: TGTGCCTTCCGTGGGGCTTGGGGCCCATGGGAGGCCGGTAAACTCATCTTT.

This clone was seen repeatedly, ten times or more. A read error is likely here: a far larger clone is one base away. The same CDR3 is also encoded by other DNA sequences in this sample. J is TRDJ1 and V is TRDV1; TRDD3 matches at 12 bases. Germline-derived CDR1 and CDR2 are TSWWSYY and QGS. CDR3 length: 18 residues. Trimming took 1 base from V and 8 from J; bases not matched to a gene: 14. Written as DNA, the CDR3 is TGTGCTCTTGGGGAACCTCACTACTGGGGGATACAAAGGGAGAAACTCATCTTT. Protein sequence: CALGEPHYWGIQREKLIF.

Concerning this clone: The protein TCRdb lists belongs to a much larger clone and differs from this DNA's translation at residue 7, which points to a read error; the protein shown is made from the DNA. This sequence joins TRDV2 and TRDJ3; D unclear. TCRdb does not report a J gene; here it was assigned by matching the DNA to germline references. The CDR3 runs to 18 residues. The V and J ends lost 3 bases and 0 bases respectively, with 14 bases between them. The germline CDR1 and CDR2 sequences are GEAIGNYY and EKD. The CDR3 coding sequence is TGTGCCTGTGACTTTACTGAGCTGCGCTCCTGGGACACCCGACAGATGTTTTTC. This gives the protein CACDFTELRSWDTRQMFF.

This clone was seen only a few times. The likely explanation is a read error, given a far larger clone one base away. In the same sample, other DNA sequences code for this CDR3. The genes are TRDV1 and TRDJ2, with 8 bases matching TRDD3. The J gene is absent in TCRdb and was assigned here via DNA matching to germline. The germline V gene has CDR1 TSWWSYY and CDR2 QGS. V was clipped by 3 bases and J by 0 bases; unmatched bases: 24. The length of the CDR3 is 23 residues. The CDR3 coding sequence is TGTGCTCTTGGGGATCCCCCGGAAGGTTGGGGGATCGTGTCTATCCCTTTGACAGCACAACTCTTCTTT. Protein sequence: CALGDPPEGWGIVSIPLTAQLFF.

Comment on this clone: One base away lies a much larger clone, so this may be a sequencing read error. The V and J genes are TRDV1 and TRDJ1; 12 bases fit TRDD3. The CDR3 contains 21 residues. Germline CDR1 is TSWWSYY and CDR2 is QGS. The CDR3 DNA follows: TGTGCTCTTGGGGAAGTATTCCCGAGTACTGGGGGATACAGGTACACCGATAAACCCATCTTT. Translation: CALGEVFPSTGGYRYTDKPIF.